Listed below are T cell receptor beta chains from one sample, sequenced in a study of T-cell memory formation after mild COVID-19. TCRdb ran MiXCR on the 5' RACE reads and lists one entry per CDR3 protein. Here the sample spans approximately 260,000 distinct CDR3 sequences, under 20% being singletons. The specimen was PBMCs or a T cell subset sorted from them (not recorded which). The receptor set was obtained from a man younger than 35 who had mild COVID-19 (a few samples of this study predate the infection). Cell type and time point are not known. CDR3s include the opening cysteine and the closing phenylalanine or tryptophan. A D gene is named only where the DNA matches it firmly. Clone size is given for some rows only: seen once, a few or many times, or a class if the clone is expanded.

TRBJ2-5 TRBV14 TRBD2 few 17 TGTGCCAGCAGCCAAGAAGTGTGGCGGGAGAGCCAAGAGACCCAGTACTTC CASSQEVWRESQETQYF
TRBJ2-1 TRBV5-1 . . 13 TGCGCCAGCGACTCCGGGGCCTACAATGAGCAGTTCTTC CASDSGAYNEQFF
TRBJ2-3 TRBV7-6 TRBD2 . 18 TGTGCCAGCAGCTTAGATCGTCCTAGCGGGAGGCGGACAGATACGCAGTATTTT CASSLDRPSGRRTDTQYF
TRBJ2-7 TRBV3-1 . few 13 TGTGCCAGCAGCCTTGGGGGGCGTCCCGAGCAGTACTTC CASSLGGRPEQYF
TRBJ1-1 TRBV24-1 . . 13 TGTGCCACCAGAACCCCTGCGGGAACTGAAGCTTTCTTT CATRTPAGTEAFF
TRBJ2-3 TRBV5-4 . . 14 TGTGCCAGCAGCGACGCCGGGGCTTCGGATACGCAGTATTTT CASSDAGASDTQYF
TRBJ2-3 TRBV19 TRBD2 . 16 TGTGCCAGTAGTATTGGCCTAGCGGGGGGCACCGATACGCAGTATTTT CASSIGLAGGTDTQYF
TRBJ2-3 TRBV14 . . 16 TGTGCCAGCAGCCAATTGGGGACATCTCTCATGGATACGCAGTATTTT CASSQLGTSLMDTQYF
TRBJ2-3 TRBV7-9 . few 12 TGTGCCAGCAGCCCCATTGCAGATACGCAGTATTTT CASSPIADTQYF
TRBJ2-1 TRBV27 . few 12 TGTGCCAGCAGTTTTACGGCCAATGAGCAGTTCTTC CASSFTANEQFF
TRBJ2-7 TRBV30 . . 11 TGTGCCTGGAGTGTATGGCCTAAGCAGTACTTC CAWSVWPKQYF
TRBJ2-3 TRBV12-3/TRBV12-4 . few 13 TGTGCCAGCAGTTTTTCTGGGATGGATACGCAGTATTTT CASSFSGMDTQYF
TRBJ1-1 TRBV6-2/TRBV6-3 . . 11 TGTGCCAGCAGTATTGAGACTGAAGCTTTCTTT CASSIETEAFF
TRBJ2-1 TRBV5-1 TRBD2 . 15 TGCGCCAGCAGCTTGTTCCAGCGGGGGGATCATGAGCAGTTCTTC CASSLFQRGDHEQFF
TRBJ1-1 TRBV9 TRBD1 once 14 TGTGCCAGCAGCGTAGTAGACAGGGGTTCTGAAGCTTTCTTT CASSVVDRGSEAFF
TRBJ2-3 TRBV5-1 . . 15 TGCGCCAGCATCAGTAGCGGTGCTAGCACAGATACGCAGTATTTT CASISSGASTDTQYF
TRBJ2-5 TRBV5-1 . few 14 TGCGCCAGCAGCTTGGAGGGGGTTGGAGAGACCCAGTACTTC CASSLEGVGETQYF
TRBJ1-1 TRBV18 . . 14 TGTGCCAGCTCACCATCCCCTGCCCTCACTGAAGCTTTCTTT CASSPSPALTEAFF
TRBJ2-2 TRBV29-1 . . 14 TGCAGCGTTCTAGGGGGGCCAGGCACCGGGGAGCTGTTTTTT CSVLGGPGTGELFF
TRBJ1-6 TRBV7-9 . . 13 TGTGCCAGCAGCCGGGCGGGCGGTTCACCCCTCCACTTT CASSRAGGSPLHF
TRBJ2-3 TRBV20-1 . few 16 TGCAGTGCTAGGCGGGCGGCAGGCCCTAGCACAGATACGCAGTATTTT CSARRAAGPSTDTQYF
TRBJ2-2 TRBV7-2 TRBD2 few 19 TGTGCCAGCAGCTTAGCCCCACCCCAGCGGGGGGTGAACACCGGGGAGCTGTTTTTT CASSLAPPQRGVNTGELFF
TRBJ2-1 TRBV7-6 TRBD1 . 18 TGTGCCAGCAGCCGATATTCCCCCCGGACAGGGGGCTACAATGAGCAGTTCTTC CASSRYSPRTGGYNEQFF
TRBJ2-7 TRBV4-3 . . 15 TGCGCCAGCAGCCAACTACCCGACAGCTCCTACGAGCAGTACTTC CASSQLPDSSYEQYF
TRBJ2-1 TRBV6-6 TRBD1 few 13 TGTGCCAGCAGCCCTCCCCACAGGGGGCCGCAGTTCTTC CASSPPHRGPQFF
TRBJ2-1 TRBV15 . . 15 TGTGCCACCAGCAGCGGAAGATTACCAGGCAATGAGCAGTTCTTC CATSSGRLPGNEQFF
TRBJ2-3 TRBV10-3 . . 18 TGTGCCGCCTCTTCTATGACCGGGACGGTCTTTAGCACAGATACGCAGTATTTT CAASSMTGTVFSTDTQYF
TRBJ2-1 TRBV3-1 . . 13 TGTGCCAGCAGCCAAGCAGGGTTCCGTGAGCAGTTCTTC CASSQAGFREQFF
TRBJ2-7 TRBV5-1 TRBD1 few 15 TGCGCCAGCAGCTTGAGGGACAGCTTCTCCTACGAGCAGTACTTC CASSLRDSFSYEQYF
TRBJ2-3 TRBV4-2 TRBD1 . 16 TGTGCCAGCAGCCAAGATCAGGACAGGGACACAGATACGCAGTATTTT CASSQDQDRDTDTQYF
TRBJ2-5 TRBV6-5 TRBD2 . 15 TGTGCCAGCAGTCGCCTAGCGGGGGGGAAGCAGACCCAGTACTTC CASSRLAGGKQTQYF
TRBJ2-2 TRBV7-9 TRBD1 few 12 TGTACAGGGGACGGTAGCACCGGGGAGCTGTTTTTT CTGDGSTGELFF
TRBJ2-1 TRBV6-2/TRBV6-3 TRBD2 few 19 TGTGCCAGCAGTTCCCTTACTAGCGGGGGGCCCATCGGGAACAATGAGCAGTTCTTC CASSSLTSGGPIGNNEQFF
TRBJ1-6 TRBV5-1 . few 14 TGCGCCAGCAGCTTGGGACAGAACCATTCACCCCTCCACTTT CASSLGQNHSPLHF
TRBJ2-7 TRBV9 . . 13 TGTGCCAGCAGCCCCCCATCCACCCGGGAGCAGTACTTC CASSPPSTREQYF
TRBJ2-4 TRBV20-1 . . 17 TGCAGTGCCCTAGCCGCGGCAGGGCATCTAGCCAAAAACATTCAGTACTTC CSALAAAGHLAKNIQYF
TRBJ1-1 TRBV20-1 . . 11 TGCAGTGCCCGGATGCGGGCTGAAGCTTTCTTT CSARMRAEAFF
TRBJ2-5 TRBV29-1 . . 13 TGCAGCGTTGAAAGGGGAGAGGTGGAGACCCAGTACTTC CSVERGEVETQYF
TRBJ1-5 TRBV6-4 . few 14 TGTGCCAGCAGTGAGTGGGGTAGCGGTCAGCCCCAGCATTTT CASSEWGSGQPQHF
TRBJ2-5 TRBV27 TRBD2 few 15 TGTGCCAGCAGGCGACTAGCGGGGGGGCCAGAGACCCAGTACTTC CASRRLAGGPETQYF
TRBJ2-7 TRBV7-2 . few 15 TGTGCCAGCAGCTCGGGATCAGGGGCCCCGCTGGAGCAGTACTTC CASSSGSGAPLEQYF
TRBJ1-1 TRBV12-3/TRBV12-4 . . 14 TGTGCCAGCAGTTTTGGTCGACAGAACACTGAAGCTTTCTTT CASSFGRQNTEAFF
TRBJ2-3 TRBV9 . few 16 TGTGCCAGCAGCGCGCCCTTGGGGGGACTCACAGATACGCAGTATTTT CASSAPLGGLTDTQYF
TRBJ1-4 TRBV20-1 . few 14 TGCAGTGCTAGTCCGAGGCAGGGCCTGGGAAAACTGTTTTTT CSASPRQGLGKLFF
TRBJ1-1 TRBV5-3 TRBD1 few 15 TGTGCCAGAAGCTTCACAGGGGGCGAGAACACTGAAGCTTTCTTT CARSFTGGENTEAFF
TRBJ2-2 TRBV6-5 TRBD2 few 15 TGTGCCAGCAGGTCCGGGGGGGCGAGCACCGGGGAGCTGTTTTTT CASRSGGASTGELFF
TRBJ1-5 TRBV23-1 TRBD1 once 17 TGCGCCAGCTTTCTGGGACAGGAGCCAAGGGGAAATCAGCCCCAGCATTTT CASFLGQEPRGNQPQHF
TRBJ2-3 TRBV10-2 . . 13 TGCGCCAGCAGGCAGGGAGGGGGAGATACGCAGTATTTT CASRQGGGDTQYF
TRBJ2-7 TRBV7-8 . few 11 TGTGCCAGCAGCCAGCACTACGAGCAGTACTTC CASSQHYEQYF
TRBJ2-1 TRBV5-1 . . 12 TGCGCCAGCAGACCATTCCCTGGTGAGCAGTTCTTC CASRPFPGEQFF
TRBJ1-3 TRBV7-2 . few 15 TGTGCCAGCAGCAGGGACACCGGAGGTGGAAACACCATATATTTT CASSRDTGGGNTIYF
TRBJ1-6 TRBV4-3 TRBD1 . 17 TGCGCCAGCAGCCCTCACCCGGTCGGACAGGGGAATTCACCCCTCCACTTT CASSPHPVGQGNSPLHF
TRBJ2-3 TRBV4-1 TRBD2 . 16 TGCGCCAGCAGCCGTGGGATAGCGGGGGGCACAGATACGCAGTATTTT CASSRGIAGGTDTQYF
TRBJ1-2 TRBV9 . few 17 TGTGCCAGCAGCGTAGCTTCCCCAGCGGGGGCCGACTATGGCTACACCTTC CASSVASPAGADYGYTF